This TCR beta chain emerged from a study of sequential checkpoint blockade in melanoma. Study as a whole: Patients were randomized 1:1 to nivolumab-then-ipilimumab or ipilimumab-then-nivolumab first-line. TCRbeta immunosequencing was performed on DNA from more than 75 pretreatment melanoma tumor samples. After nivolumab or ipilimumab alone, twenty-two patients had week-13 rebiopsies.

Trimming at V came to 5 bases and at J to 4 bases, leaving 7 bases not matched to a gene. The CDR3 has 15 amino acids. CDR1 is SGDLS, CDR2 YYNGEE, per germline. Using immunoSEQ multiplex PCR, the repertoire was profiled, and TCRdb retains in-frame clones only, with some absent. The sample holds 2,000 to 3,000 clones; around 20% are singletons and the top ten take about 3.9%. As for treatment: randomized to nivolumab then ipilimumab (arm A) or the reverse (arm B). The sample in question was tumor tissue (inferred from file names), obtained from a patient given nivolumab and ipilimumab in sequence. The V gene is TRBV9, the J gene TRBJ2-1; TRBD2 matches 9 bases. The receptor's source is a human donor with melanoma. CDR3 nucleotide sequence: TGTGCCAGCAGGTTTGCTAGCGGGGATTACAATGAGCAGTTCTTC. This sequence encodes CASRFASGDYNEQFF.